This TCR beta chain is drawn from a study of blood T cell repertoires in COVID-19 (TCRdb year 2020). About the full investigation: Samples covering the acute and convalescent phases of COVID-19 were provided by collaborators in the United States, Italy and Spain. The prospective study material was composed of cDNA or gDNA derived from T cells, B-cell-depleted T cells, or PBMCs. The dataset comprised deeply sampled blood TCRbeta repertoires from subjects exposed to, actively infected with, or recovered from COVID-19. A freely available public database, intended as a resource for researchers studying the immune response to SARS-CoV-2, is where the repertoires were released. The samples were drawn from two sources: the first 160 participants of the ongoing ImmuneRACE study, and 1,000 to 1,500 subjects contributed by 6 global collaborators. Sample metadata almost always included a de-identified subject ID, COVID-19 status, age in years and sex. Where available, HLA class I and class II types were obtained from metadata supplied by the sample provider rather than from assay-based typing. Results and caveats for the whole study, not just this receptor: Clinical and demographic metadata were provided uncurated, with the amount varying by source and participant.

V is pruned by 4 bases and J by 4 bases, leaving 1 base of the junction without a gene match. CDR1 and CDR2, looked up from the germline V gene (reference sequence), are MNHEY and SMNVEV. Inclusive of the bounding cysteine and phenylalanine, the CDR3 is 13 residues long. CDR3 DNA is the only sequence kept; it has 39 bases, read in frame from the first base. At one collaborating source in Seattle, patients were enrolled during active infection and were followed longitudinally through the course of disease. The collaborating institutions used their own protocols to collect whole blood in K2EDTA tubes. For TCRbeta analysis, collaborator samples were shipped as frozen whole blood, as isolated PBMCs, or as DNA extracted from either sample type. Worth noting for this clone: It lacks a known antigen. One base away there is no much larger clone; base qualities are not given.

TCRbeta CDR3 regions were amplified from genomic DNA by means of the immunoSEQ Assay, a bias-controlled multiplex PCR. The original methods were these. Within the assay, amplification of reference gene primers was used to estimate how many nucleated cells each sample contained. To quantify the absolute abundance of each unique TCRbeta CDR3 rearrangement, sequence reads were collapsed and filtered. For each sample, productive Simpson clonality was calculated as the square root of Simpson's diversity index over productive rearrangements. As stored in TCRdb, this immuneACCESS dataset retains in-frame rearrangements with V and J assigned. A fraction of the clones does not appear; measured against another copy, unresolved V genes explain less than half of the discrepancy, and the remainder lacks a known reason. The V and J calls and the clone size are those of that table, but D and trimming were determined from the DNA. For this sample there are about 170,000 clones; about 80% appear just once. The ten biggest clones cover 7% of the sample.

Material for sequencing was peripheral blood. The sequence derives from a woman aged 40 to 55 with COVID-19, enrolled during active disease. Recombination joined TRBV27 with TRBJ2-1; 7 central nucleotides agree with TRBD1. This receptor has the CDR3 CASSSTGYNEQFF. The DNA reads TGTGCCAGCAGTTCGACAGGGTACAATGAGCAGTTCTTC.